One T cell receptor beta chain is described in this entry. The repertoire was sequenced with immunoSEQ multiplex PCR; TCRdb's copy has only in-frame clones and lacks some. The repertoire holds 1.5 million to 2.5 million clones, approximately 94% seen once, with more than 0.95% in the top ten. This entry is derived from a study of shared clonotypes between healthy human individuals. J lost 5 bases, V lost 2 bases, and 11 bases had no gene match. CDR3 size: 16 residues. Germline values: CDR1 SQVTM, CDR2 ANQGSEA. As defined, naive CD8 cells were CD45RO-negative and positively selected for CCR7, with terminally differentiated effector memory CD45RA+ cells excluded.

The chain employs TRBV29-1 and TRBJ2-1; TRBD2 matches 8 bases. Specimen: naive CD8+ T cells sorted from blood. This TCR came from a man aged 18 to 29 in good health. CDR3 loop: CSVEYRGGGKNNEQFF. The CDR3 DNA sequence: TGCAGCGTTGAATATCGGGGCGGGGGGAAAAACAATGAGCAGTTCTTC.